Listed here is a single T cell receptor beta chain. This specimen belongs to a study of blood T cell repertoires in COVID-19. Overall study: The study drew acute and convalescent COVID-19 samples from the United States, Italy and Spain. The analysed material was cDNA or gDNA that came from T cells, B-cell-depleted T cells, or PBMCs.

In the original processing: The assay estimated nucleated cells by amplifying reference gene primers. TCRdb's copy holds only in-frame clones and misses some; the assay was immunoSEQ multiplex PCR. The D gene and trimming were derived from the DNA, and the V and J assignments and clone size from that table. The repertoire holds approximately 150,000 clones, with roughly 90% as singletons. This CDR3 has 16 amino acids. The ends lost 1 base at V and 5 bases at J; junction bases unmatched: 8. Germline CDR1 SGHTA, CDR2 FQGNSA. The sequencing sample was made of peripheral blood. This sequence originates from a woman in her 70s with acute or convalescent COVID-19. The chain joins TRBV7-2 to TRBJ1-5; 7 bases agree with TRBD1. CDR3 sequence: CASSLVGGSNHQPQHF. The DNA for the CDR3 is TGTGCCAGCAGCTTAGTAGGGGGCAGCAATCATCAGCCCCAGCATTTT. The entire variable domain, with the rest obtained from reference TRBV7-2 and TRBJ1-5, is as follows: GAGVSQSPSNKVTEKGKDVELRCDPISGHTALYWYRQSLGQGLEFLIYFQGNSAPDKSGLPSDRFSAERTGGSVSTLTIQRTQQEDSAVYLCASSLVGGSNHQPQHFGDGTRLSIL.